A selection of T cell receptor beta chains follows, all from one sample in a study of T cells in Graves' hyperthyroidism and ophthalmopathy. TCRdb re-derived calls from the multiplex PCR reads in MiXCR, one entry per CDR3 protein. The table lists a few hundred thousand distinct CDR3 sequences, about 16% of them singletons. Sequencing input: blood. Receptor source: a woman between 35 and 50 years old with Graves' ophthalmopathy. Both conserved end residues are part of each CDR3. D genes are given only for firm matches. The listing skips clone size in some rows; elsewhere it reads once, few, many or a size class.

TGTGCCAGCAGCTCAAAGGGTCCGGACAGGGTCATTGGAAACACCATATATTTT CASSSKGPDRVIGNTIYF TRBD1 . TRBJ1-3 TRBV3-1
TGTGCTAGTGGTTCCAAAAATGGGGCCAACGTCCTGACTTTC CASGSKNGANVLTF . few TRBJ2-6 TRBV12-5
TGTGCCAGCAGAGGACAGGAAAAAAGAGGAAAACTGTTTTTT CASRGQEKRGKLFF TRBD1 many TRBJ1-4 TRBV12-3/TRBV12-4
TGTGCCACCAGCAGAGACCTACGGGAGACCCAGTACTTC CATSRDLRETQYF . . TRBJ2-5 TRBV15
TGTGCCAGCAAAGACAGGGACAATGAAAAACTGTTTTTT CASKDRDNEKLFF TRBD1 many TRBJ1-4 TRBV6-1
TGTGCCAGCGGCTCTTCCGGGACAGTTTACAATGAGCAGTTCTTC CASGSSGTVYNEQFF TRBD1 . TRBJ2-1 TRBV11-2
TGCAGTGCTAGATTGGACAGCTATGGCTACACCTTC CSARLDSYGYTF . few TRBJ1-2 TRBV20-1
TGTGCCAGCTCACCACCGGGACTGGTCCAAGAGACCCAGTACTTC CASSPPGLVQETQYF . few TRBJ2-5 TRBV18
TGCGCCAGCAGCTTCCCCGAGGGGGTCCTTGAGTCCTACAATGAGCAGTTCTTC CASSFPEGVLESYNEQFF . few TRBJ2-1 TRBV5-1
TGTGCCAGTAGTCCTCCCGGACTAGTGCCGTGGGAGCAGTACTTC CASSPPGLVPWEQYF TRBD2 few TRBJ2-7 TRBV19
TGTGCCAGCAGACTTTCCGGGACAGGATATTACGAGCAGTACTTC CASRLSGTGYYEQYF TRBD1 many TRBJ2-7 TRBV7-2
TGTGCCAGCAGTTACACTAGCGGGAGGGCCGCTAATGAGCAGTTCTTC CASSYTSGRAANEQFF TRBD2 few TRBJ2-1 TRBV6-2/TRBV6-3
TGTGCCAGCAGTGACAGGGGGCTATCTGGCTACACCTTC CASSDRGLSGYTF TRBD1 many TRBJ1-2 TRBV2
TGTGCCACCAGTGAGAAGGGGACAGGGGTTAGCAAAAACATTCAGTACTTC CATSEKGTGVSKNIQYF TRBD1 . TRBJ2-4 TRBV24-1
TGCAGCGTGACAAGACAGGGAGACACTAAAGCTTTCTTT CSVTRQGDTKAFF TRBD1 . TRBJ1-1 TRBV29-1
TGCAGTGCTAGAGATCTCTTCTCCTACAATGAGCAGTTCTTC CSARDLFSYNEQFF . few TRBJ2-1 TRBV20-1
TGTGCCAGCAGCCAAGAAAGAAAAGGGGACGAGCAGTACTTC CASSQERKGDEQYF . few TRBJ2-7 TRBV4-2
TGCGCCAGCAGCTTGTCCCCTCGGGATGAGCAGTTCTTC CASSLSPRDEQFF . few TRBJ2-1 TRBV5-1
TGCAGTGCTAAGAGTTTCAACAGCTATGGCTACACCTTC CSAKSFNSYGYTF . few TRBJ1-2 TRBV20-1
TGTGCCAGCAGTGGACAGGAATCGATGGGGACGCAGTATTTT CASSGQESMGTQYF . many TRBJ2-3 TRBV2
TGTGCCAGCAGCTTAGTCCCGTCCGGGACAGTATACACAGATACGCAGTATTTT CASSLVPSGTVYTDTQYF TRBD1 many TRBJ2-3 TRBV11-2
TGTGCCAGCAGCGCCCCCGTCCTCGGGGGCCAAGAGACCCAGTACTTC CASSAPVLGGQETQYF . . TRBJ2-5 TRBV12-3/TRBV12-4
TGTGCCAGCAGCTGGGACAGCCGAGGGACTGAAGCTTTCTTT CASSWDSRGTEAFF TRBD1 . TRBJ1-1 TRBV5-5
TGTGCCAGCAGCCCAGGGACAGGGTATTTCGGCGAAGCTTTCTTT CASSPGTGYFGEAFF TRBD1 many TRBJ1-1 TRBV28
TGTGCCAGCAGCCCTCGGTGGCAGGGAAGATATGGCTACACCTTC CASSPRWQGRYGYTF . few TRBJ1-2 TRBV7-9
TGTGCCAGCAGCTGGTACTACGAGCAGTACTTC CASSWYYEQYF . many TRBJ2-7 TRBV11-2
TGTGCCAGCTCACTTCAATCCGGGACAGGGTTCACTGAGCAGTTCTTC CASSLQSGTGFTEQFF TRBD1 many TRBJ2-1 TRBV18
TGTGCCAGCAGCAGACAGGGGGCATGGGGAGCTTTCTTT CASSRQGAWGAFF TRBD1 many TRBJ1-1 TRBV6-2/TRBV6-3
TGCGCCAGCAGCCAACCGATTCGCGACCCAGAAAAACTGTTTTTT CASSQPIRDPEKLFF . . TRBJ1-4 TRBV4-1
TGTGCCAGCTGTCGGGACAGAAATCAGCCCCAGCATTTT CASCRDRNQPQHF TRBD1 . TRBJ1-5 TRBV2
TGTGCCAGCAAAGATGGACAGGGGGCAACCTACGAGCAGTACTTC CASKDGQGATYEQYF TRBD1 many TRBJ2-7 TRBV2
TGTGCCAGCATGGGCTTTGGGGAAAAACTGTTTTTT CASMGFGEKLFF . . TRBJ1-4 TRBV25-1
TGCAGTGCAAGGATTAGGACGGCCACGGGCTACACCTTC CSARIRTATGYTF . many TRBJ1-2 TRBV20-1
TGTGCCAGCCTCCCCGGCACCGGGAGAAACGAGCAGTACTTC CASLPGTGRNEQYF . many TRBJ2-7 TRBV28
TGTGCCAGCAGTTACCCGCGACGGTTCTCTGGGGCCAACGTCCTGACTTTC CASSYPRRFSGANVLTF . few TRBJ2-6 TRBV6-2/TRBV6-3
TGTGCCAGCAGTTTAGGATACGCGGGACTAGCGGGAGGCATGGGCTCCTACGAGCAGTACTTC CASSLGYAGLAGGMGSYEQYF TRBD2 . TRBJ2-7 TRBV2
TGCGCCAGCAGCAAGTCGGGACTAGCGGGATCTGAGCAGTTCTTC CASSKSGLAGSEQFF TRBD2 many TRBJ2-1 TRBV5-1
TGTGCCAGCAGTGACACGGCGGGAGGGATTAACAAAGATACGCAGTATTTT CASSDTAGGINKDTQYF TRBD2 . TRBJ2-3 TRBV2
TGTGCCAGCAGCATCGCCGGGACAGGGGCCTCATGGGCTGAAGCTTTCTTT CASSIAGTGASWAEAFF TRBD1 . TRBJ1-1 TRBV7-8
TGTGCCAGCAGTTACGACCGGGGAGGGAGAGAGACCCAGTACTTC CASSYDRGGRETQYF TRBD2 few TRBJ2-5 TRBV6-2/TRBV6-3
TGTGCCAGCAGCGGGACAGACTATTCACCCCTCCACTTT CASSGTDYSPLHF TRBD1 . TRBJ1-6 TRBV7-9
TGTGCCAGCAGCTCAACTAGCGGGAGGCACCCCTACGAGCAGTACTTC CASSSTSGRHPYEQYF TRBD2 many TRBJ2-7 TRBV7-9
TGCAGCGTAGCTGACAGGGGAGGAGGAGAGACCCAGTACTTC CSVADRGGGETQYF TRBD1 many TRBJ2-5 TRBV29-1
TGTGCCAGCAGCTTAGCGAGCACACCGGTAAACACCATATATTTT CASSLASTPVNTIYF . few TRBJ1-3 TRBV7-9
TGTGCCAGCAGCTCGGGAGTTCTCGAAAGGGGTGGCTATGGCTACACCTTC CASSSGVLERGGYGYTF . many TRBJ1-2 TRBV11-2
TGCGCCAGCAGATTCTCGCCGTTACAGGGTCCAAGCACAGATACGCAGTATTTT CASRFSPLQGPSTDTQYF . few TRBJ2-3 TRBV5-1
TGCAGCGTTGAGAACCTCCTGGTCGCTTTCTTT CSVENLLVAFF . few TRBJ1-1 TRBV29-1
TGTGCCAGCAGCTTGTTAAGCGGGAGTCAGGCGGATACGCAGTATTTT CASSLLSGSQADTQYF TRBD2 many TRBJ2-3 TRBV5-4
TGCGCCAGCAGGACCGATAACAGGGGAAGCGCTGAAGCTTTCTTT CASRTDNRGSAEAFF TRBD1 many TRBJ1-1 TRBV5-1
TGTGCCAGCAGTTCCTACTGGACAGGGACCCACGAAACAGATACGCAGTATTTT CASSSYWTGTHETDTQYF TRBD1 many TRBJ2-3 TRBV28
TGTGCCAGCAGTTTCAACAGGGAGGAGAATTCACCCCTCCACTTT CASSFNREENSPLHF . . TRBJ1-6 TRBV6-1
TGTGCCAGCAGCTTGGCCCTCGCGGGGGGGTCCTACGAGCAGTACTTC CASSLALAGGSYEQYF TRBD2 . TRBJ2-7 TRBV7-9